A selection of T cell receptor beta chains follows, all from one sample in a study of T cell responses to AZD1222 COVID-19 vaccine. Only in-frame clones appear in the TCRdb table, and some are missing; sequencing was by immunoSEQ multiplex PCR. The sample shows 150,000 or so clones, under 95% of them seen only once. Sequenced material: peripheral blood, taken on day 0 of MenACWY control vaccination. These receptors were obtained from an adult in good health. CDR3s include the opening cysteine and the closing phenylalanine or tryptophan. Fields, in order: D gene, clone size, V gene, J gene, CDR3 protein, CDR3 DNA. The D gene is left open where the match is weak. Size values are once, few and many counts, or a class for expanded clones, and some rows have none.

TRBD2,.,TRBV9,TRBJ2-3,CASSPTGSGGGADTQYF,TGTGCCAGCAGCCCCACAGGAAGCGGGGGAGGCGCAGATACGCAGTATTTT
TRBD1,.,TRBV5-1,TRBJ1-2,CASSWDRVRDGYTF,TGCGCCAGCAGCTGGGACAGGGTTCGCGATGGCTACACCTTC
.,.,TRBV12-3/TRBV12-4,TRBJ1-2,CASSRREYGYTF,TGTGCCAGCAGCCGAAGGGAGTATGGCTACACCTTC
.,.,TRBV21-1,TRBJ1-5,CASSKEAGSASNQPQHF,TGTGCCAGCAGCAAAGAGGCCGGGTCGGCTAGCAATCAGCCCCAGCATTTT
.,.,TRBV10-3,TRBJ1-3,CAVEDLSGNTIYF,TGTGCCGTCGAGGACTTATCTGGAAACACCATATATTTT
TRBD2,.,TRBV7-9,TRBJ2-7,CASSSHLAGPEQYF,TGTGCCAGCAGCTCACACCTAGCGGGGCCCGAGCAGTACTTC
.,.,TRBV13,TRBJ2-5,CASSWRRMWSGETQYF,TGTGCCAGCAGCTGGAGAAGAATGTGGTCGGGAGAGACCCAGTACTTC
.,.,TRBV12-3/TRBV12-4,TRBJ2-7,CASSLQAAYEQYF,TGTGCCAGCAGTTTGCAGGCCGCCTACGAGCAGTACTTC
TRBD1,.,TRBV24-1,TRBJ1-4,CATRAGGDEKLFF,TGTGCCACCAGAGCAGGGGGTGATGAAAAACTGTTTTTT
TRBD2,.,TRBV19,TRBJ2-1,CASSGGLANSYNEQFF,TGTGCCAGTAGTGGGGGACTAGCGAACTCCTACAATGAGCAGTTCTTC
.,.,TRBV5-1,TRBJ2-5,CARRGSGGGGETQYF,TGCGCCCGCCGCGGCTCCGGGGGCGGGGGAGAGACCCAGTACTTC
.,.,TRBV28,TRBJ2-6,CASEGYGANVLTF,TGTGCCAGTGAGGGATATGGGGCCAACGTCCTGACTTTC
.,.,TRBV7-3,TRBJ2-1,CASSLIGNGGEQFF,TGTGCCAGCAGCTTAATTGGCAACGGGGGTGAGCAGTTCTTC
.,.,TRBV11-2,TRBJ1-1,CASSLSGGNTEAFF,TGTGCCAGCAGCTTAAGTGGGGGGAACACTGAAGCTTTCTTT
.,.,TRBV5-5,TRBJ1-4,CASSWQGPSNEKLFF,TGTGCCAGCAGCTGGCAGGGACCGAGTAATGAAAAACTGTTTTTT
.,.,TRBV10-2,TRBJ2-7,CASSESSRVSYEQYF,TGCGCCAGCAGTGAGTCGAGTAGGGTGTCCTACGAGCAGTACTTC
.,few,TRBV10-3,TRBJ1-2,CAISESAEGPYGYTF,TGTGCCATCAGTGAGTCAGCGGAGGGTCCCTATGGCTACACCTTC
TRBD2,.,TRBV11-3,TRBJ2-2,CASSLDRGLAGELFF,TGTGCCAGCAGCTTAGATAGGGGACTAGCGGGGGAGCTGTTTTTT
TRBD1,.,TRBV19,TRBJ1-2,CASSIAGGISVYGYTF,TGTGCCAGTAGTATTGCAGGGGGCATTTCGGTCTATGGCTACACCTTC
.,once,TRBV29-1,TRBJ1-3,CSVEGVKGFSGNTIYF,TGCAGCGTTGAAGGGGTCAAAGGGTTTTCTGGAAACACCATATATTTT
.,.,TRBV6-1,TRBJ1-1,CASSDSMNTEAFF,TGTGCCAGCAGTGATTCGATGAACACTGAAGCTTTCTTT
.,few,TRBV21-1,TRBJ1-2,CASSIKKTGIRGNGYGYTF,TGTGCCAGCAGCATAAAAAAGACGGGAATAAGGGGTAACGGCTATGGCTACACCTTC
TRBD2,once,TRBV28,TRBJ2-7,CASTSGAYEQYF,TGTGCCAGCACTAGCGGGGCCTACGAGCAGTACTTC
TRBD1,.,TRBV5-1,TRBJ1-1,CASSWTGGRGTEAFF,TGCGCCAGCAGCTGGACAGGGGGCCGGGGCACTGAAGCTTTCTTT
.,.,TRBV5-1,TRBJ1-6,CASSLSGTWNNSPLHF,TGCGCCAGCAGCTTGTCGGGGACGTGGAATAATTCACCCCTCCACTTT
.,.,TRBV6-5,TRBJ1-2,CASSTQGSFGYTF,TGTGCCAGCAGCACCCAAGGCTCCTTTGGCTACACCTTC
.,.,TRBV6-1,TRBJ2-3,CASSETGVTDTQYF,TGTGCCAGCAGTGAGACGGGAGTAACAGATACGCAGTATTTT
.,.,TRBV19,TRBJ1-1,CASSIRGPEAFF,TGTGCCAGTAGTATTCGGGGACCCGAAGCTTTCTTT
TRBD2,.,TRBV5-1,TRBJ2-2,CASSLLLAGGTGELFF,TGCGCCAGCAGCTTGTTGCTAGCGGGAGGGACCGGGGAGCTGTTTTTT